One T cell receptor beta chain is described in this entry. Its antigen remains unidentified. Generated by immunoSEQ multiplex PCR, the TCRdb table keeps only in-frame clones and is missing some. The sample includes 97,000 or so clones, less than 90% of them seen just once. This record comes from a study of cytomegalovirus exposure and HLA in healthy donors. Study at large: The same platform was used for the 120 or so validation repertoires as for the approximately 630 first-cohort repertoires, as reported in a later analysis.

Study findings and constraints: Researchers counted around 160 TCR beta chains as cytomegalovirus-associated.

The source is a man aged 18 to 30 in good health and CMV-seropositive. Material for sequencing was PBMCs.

The CDR3 DNA sequence: TGTGCCAGCAGCTTGGGGGTTGGGGCCTCGTCTGAAGCTTTCTTT. Its translation: CASSLGVGASSEAFF. The chain is built from TRBV5-4 and TRBJ1-1; weak D call: TRBD1 (5 bases). Looked up from germline, CDR1 is SGHNT and CDR2 is YYREEE (reference sequence). Trimming took 0 bases from V and 6 from J, leaving 15 bases between them. This CDR3 is built from 15 residues.